The rows below give T cell receptor beta chains drawn from one sample of a study of CD8+ T cells in alopecia areata. Sequencing was performed with immunoSEQ multiplex PCR; in TCRdb, only in-frame clones are kept and a portion is missing. The profile shows 150,000 to 200,000 clones, roughly 60% of them singletons. The source material was CD4+ T cells sorted from blood, sampled at week 24, from a patient treated with tofacitinib. The receptors shown here come from a human donor with alopecia areata. The CDR3 runs from the conserved cysteine through the conserved F or W. The D gene is left open where the match is weak. Clone size is stated in some rows and not others, as once, few, many or a class when expanded.

D | J | size | V | CDR3 | DNA
NA | TRBJ2-1 | NA | TRBV5-6 | CASSSTGGSYNEQFF | TGTGCCAGCAGCTCGACCGGGGGCTCCTACAATGAGCAGTTCTTC
NA | TRBJ2-1 | NA | TRBV5-1 | CASSSGLTATGNEQFF | TGCGCCAGCAGCTCTGGGTTAACGGCTACGGGCAATGAGCAGTTCTTC
TRBD1 | TRBJ1-2 | few | TRBV29-1 | CSVSVGQGVVGYTF | TGCAGCGTCTCTGTCGGACAGGGCGTTGTCGGCTACACCTTC
NA | TRBJ1-3 | NA | TRBV10-3 | CAIGGSGNTIYF | TGTGCCATCGGGGGCTCTGGAAACACCATATATTTT
TRBD2 | TRBJ2-7 | few | TRBV18 | CASSPPRIAGLASYEQYF | TGTGCCAGCTCACCACCGCGGATAGCGGGACTCGCTTCCTACGAGCAGTACTTC
NA | TRBJ2-7 | NA | TRBV29-1 | CSVSQNYEQYF | TGCAGCGTTTCCCAAAACTACGAGCAGTACTTC
NA | TRBJ1-1 | NA | TRBV7-9 | CASSWGGTEAFF | TGTGCCAGCAGCTGGGGGGGCACTGAAGCTTTCTTT
TRBD1 | TRBJ2-5 | NA | TRBV14 | CASSHRTGIGQETQYF | TGTGCCAGCAGCCATAGGACAGGAATTGGCCAAGAGACCCAGTACTTC
NA | TRBJ1-1 | NA | TRBV9 | CASSVRLNTEAFF | TGTGCCAGCAGCGTACGGTTGAACACTGAAGCTTTCTTT
NA | TRBJ1-4 | NA | TRBV7-2 | CASSLSRGIGEKLFF | TGTGCCAGCAGCTTATCGCGGGGGATTGGTGAAAAACTGTTTTTT
TRBD1 | TRBJ2-7 | NA | TRBV10-2 | CASSGDRDGEQYF | TGCGCCAGCAGCGGGGACAGGGACGGGGAGCAGTACTTC
NA | TRBJ1-6 | NA | TRBV6-5 | CASGAGGLGSPLHF | TGTGCCAGCGGTGCGGGCGGTCTGGGATCACCCCTCCACTTT
NA | TRBJ2-2 | NA | TRBV30 | CAWRGGGTGELFF | TGTGCCTGGAGAGGTGGGGGCACCGGGGAGCTGTTTTTT
NA | TRBJ1-1 | NA | TRBV30 | CAWSVWGVLSEAFF | TGTGCCTGGAGTGTATGGGGCGTCCTATCTGAAGCTTTCTTT
TRBD1 | TRBJ1-2 | NA | TRBV11-2 | CASSHGTGANYGYTF | TGTGCCAGCAGCCACGGGACAGGGGCTAACTATGGCTACACCTTC
NA | TRBJ2-3 | NA | TRBV29-1 | CSVRTTSSTDTQYF | TGCAGCGTCAGGACTACCTCTAGCACAGATACGCAGTATTTT
TRBD1 | TRBJ1-2 | once | TRBV30 | CACPNGQGPGYTF | TGTGCCTGCCCCAACGGACAGGGCCCTGGCTACACCTTC
NA | TRBJ2-5 | NA | TRBV23-1 | CASSQKEKETQYF | TGCGCCAGCAGTCAGAAAGAAAAAGAGACCCAGTACTTC
TRBD1 | TRBJ2-3 | few | TRBV29-1 | CSFGQVPADTQYF | TGCAGCTTCGGACAGGTCCCCGCAGATACGCAGTATTTT
NA | TRBJ2-7 | NA | TRBV5-6 | CASSWTDDEQYF | TGTGCCAGCAGCTGGACGGACGATGAGCAGTACTTC
TRBD1 | TRBJ1-1 | NA | TRBV30 | CAWSYRGPGSTEAFF | TGTGCCTGGAGTTACAGGGGTCCGGGGAGCACTGAAGCTTTCTTT
TRBD1 | TRBJ1-2 | NA | TRBV4-3 | CASSQEGPRTGINGYTF | TGCGCCAGCAGCCAAGAAGGTCCCCGGACAGGGATCAATGGCTACACCTTC
NA | TRBJ2-7 | NA | TRBV5-1 | CASSLASDDTYEQYF | TGCGCCAGCAGCTTGGCGTCGGACGATACCTACGAGCAGTACTTC
NA | TRBJ1-6 | NA | TRBV27 | CASSLLGPSYNSPLHF | TGTGCCAGCAGTTTATTGGGACCGTCCTATAATTCACCCCTCCACTTT
TRBD1 | TRBJ1-2 | NA | TRBV30 | CAGTPGQGEYGYTF | TGTGCCGGGACTCCGGGACAGGGAGAGTATGGCTACACCTTC
TRBD1 | TRBJ2-3 | few | TRBV18 | CASSLKSGGDTQYF | TGTGCCAGCTCCCTGAAATCAGGGGGAGATACGCAGTATTTT
NA | TRBJ1-5 | few | TRBV19 | CASSIDTARRPQHF | TGTGCCAGTAGTATAGATACAGCCCGGAGGCCCCAGCATTTT
NA | TRBJ2-3 | NA | TRBV5-6 | CASSLHRADTQYF | TGTGCCAGCAGCTTACATAGAGCGGATACGCAGTATTTT
TRBD1 | TRBJ1-2 | NA | TRBV2 | CASRSRTGGYGYTF | TGTGCCAGCCGATCCCGGACAGGGGGCTATGGCTACACCTTC
NA | TRBJ2-5 | NA | TRBV25-1 | CASSEGASHRGGETQYF | TGTGCCAGCAGTGAGGGAGCCTCCCACAGGGGAGGGGAGACCCAGTACTTC
TRBD2 | TRBJ2-3 | NA | TRBV4-3 | CASSLGLVATDTQYF | TGCGCCAGCAGCCTAGGACTAGTCGCAACAGATACGCAGTATTTT
NA | TRBJ1-2 | NA | TRBV30 | CAWSANFRDGNYGYTF | TGTGCCTGGAGTGCTAATTTCCGGGACGGGAACTATGGCTACACCTTC
NA | TRBJ1-1 | NA | TRBV29-1 | CSVLGIEAFF | TGCAGCGTCCTGGGAATTGAAGCTTTCTTT
NA | TRBJ1-3 | NA | TRBV29-1 | CSVEVGSSGNTIYF | TGCAGCGTTGAAGTCGGGAGCTCTGGAAACACCATATATTTT
TRBD2 | TRBJ2-2 | NA | TRBV29-1 | CSARRGVAGALKGELFF | TGCAGCGCCCGAAGAGGGGTAGCGGGGGCTCTCAAGGGGGAGCTGTTTTTT
NA | TRBJ2-1 | few | TRBV29-1 | CSVETLGEQFF | TGCAGCGTTGAAACGTTAGGTGAGCAGTTCTTC
NA | TRBJ2-7 | NA | TRBV27 | CASKPSGHPYEQYF | TGTGCCAGCAAACCCTCGGGCCACCCCTACGAGCAGTACTTC
NA | TRBJ2-1 | NA | TRBV30 | CAWSVQGYEQFF | TGTGCCTGGAGTGTTCAGGGGTATGAGCAGTTCTTC
NA | TRBJ2-3 | NA | TRBV6-1 | CASTIYPGSDTQYF | TGTGCCAGCACCATATATCCGGGCTCTGATACGCAGTATTTT
NA | TRBJ1-1 | NA | TRBV27 | CASSLVADTEAFF | TGTGCCAGCAGTTTAGTGGCAGATACTGAAGCTTTCTTT
NA | TRBJ2-7 | NA | TRBV5-1 | CASSPLGPSYEQYF | TGCGCCAGCAGCCCTCTGGGACCATCCTACGAGCAGTACTTC
NA | TRBJ2-1 | NA | TRBV5-6 | CASSSGYNEQFF | TGTGCCAGCAGCTCCGGCTACAATGAGCAGTTCTTC
NA | TRBJ1-2 | NA | TRBV2 | CASGSANYGYTF | TGTGCCAGCGGATCAGCTAACTATGGCTACACCTTC
NA | TRBJ1-2 | NA | TRBV29-1 | CSADTYGYTF | TGCAGCGCCGACACCTATGGCTACACCTTC
NA | TRBJ2-6 | NA | TRBV9 | CASSAPTGTALGANVLTF | TGTGCCAGCAGCGCTCCTACAGGGACCGCACTAGGGGCCAACGTCCTGACTTTC
TRBD1 | TRBJ1-2 | few | TRBV29-1 | CSVPGTGAGYTF | TGCAGCGTGCCCGGGACAGGGGCTGGCTACACCTTC